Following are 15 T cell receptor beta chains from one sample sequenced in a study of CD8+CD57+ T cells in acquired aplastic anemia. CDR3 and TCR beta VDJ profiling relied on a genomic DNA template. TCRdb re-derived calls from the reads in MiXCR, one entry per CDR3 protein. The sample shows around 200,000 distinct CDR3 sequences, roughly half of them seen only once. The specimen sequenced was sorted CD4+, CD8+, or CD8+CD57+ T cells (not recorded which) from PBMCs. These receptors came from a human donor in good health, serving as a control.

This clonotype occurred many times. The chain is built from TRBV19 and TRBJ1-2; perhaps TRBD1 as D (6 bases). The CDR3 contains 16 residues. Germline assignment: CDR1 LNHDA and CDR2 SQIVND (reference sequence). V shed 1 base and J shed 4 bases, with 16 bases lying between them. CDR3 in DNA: TGTGCCAGTAGTATAGCCCGAAGGGGGGCGGGCTATGGCTACACCTTC. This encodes CASSIARRGAGYGYTF.

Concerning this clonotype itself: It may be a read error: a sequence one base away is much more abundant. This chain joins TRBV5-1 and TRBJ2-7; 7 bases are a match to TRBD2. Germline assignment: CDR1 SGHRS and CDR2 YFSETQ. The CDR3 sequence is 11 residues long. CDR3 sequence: CASRGRDEQHF. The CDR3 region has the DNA TGCGCCAGCAGGGGGAGGGACGAGCAGCACTTC.

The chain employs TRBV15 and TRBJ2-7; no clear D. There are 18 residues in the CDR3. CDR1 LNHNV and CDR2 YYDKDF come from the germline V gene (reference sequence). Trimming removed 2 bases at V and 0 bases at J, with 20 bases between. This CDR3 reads CATSRTPDGSVSSYEQYF. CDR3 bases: TGTGCCACCAGCAGAACCCCGGACGGTTCCGTCAGCTCCTACGAGCAGTACTTC.

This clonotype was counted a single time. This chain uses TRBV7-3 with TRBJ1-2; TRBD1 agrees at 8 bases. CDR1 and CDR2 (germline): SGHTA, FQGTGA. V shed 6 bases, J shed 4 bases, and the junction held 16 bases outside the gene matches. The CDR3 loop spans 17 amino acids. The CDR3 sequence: CASSSASRGQGVYGYTF. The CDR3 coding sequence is TGTGCCAGCAGTTCCGCATCCAGGGGGCAAGGCGTCTATGGCTACACCTTC.

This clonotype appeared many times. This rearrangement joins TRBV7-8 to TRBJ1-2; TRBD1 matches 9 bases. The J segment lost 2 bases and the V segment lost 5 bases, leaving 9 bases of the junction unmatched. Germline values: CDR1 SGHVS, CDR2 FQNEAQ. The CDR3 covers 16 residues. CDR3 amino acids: CASSRAGTGINYGYTF. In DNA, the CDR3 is TGTGCCAGCAGCCGAGCCGGGACAGGGATAAACTATGGCTACACCTTC.

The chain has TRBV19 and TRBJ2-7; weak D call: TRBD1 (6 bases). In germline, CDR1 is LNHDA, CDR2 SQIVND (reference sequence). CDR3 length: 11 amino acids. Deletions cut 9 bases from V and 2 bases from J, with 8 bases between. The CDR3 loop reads CASGDTYEQYF. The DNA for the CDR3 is TGTGCCAGCGGGGACACCTACGAGCAGTACTTC. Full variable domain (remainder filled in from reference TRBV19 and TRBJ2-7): DGGITQSPKYLFRKEGQNVTLSCEQNLNHDAMYWYRQDPGQGLRLIYYSQIVNDFQKGDIAEGYSVSREKKESFPLTVTSAQKNPTAFYLCASGDTYEQYFGPGTRLTVT.

The CDR3 sequence: CAISPRGASGNTIYF. The CDR3 DNA sequence: TGTGCCATCAGTCCCAGGGGGGCCTCTGGAAACACCATATATTTT. V usage is TRBV10-3 and J usage is TRBJ1-3, with 7 nucleotides matching TRBD1. V was clipped by 5 bases and J by 0 bases; unmatched bases: 4. This CDR3 spans 15 amino acids. Germline V gene data show CDR1 as ENHRY and CDR2 as SYGVKD.

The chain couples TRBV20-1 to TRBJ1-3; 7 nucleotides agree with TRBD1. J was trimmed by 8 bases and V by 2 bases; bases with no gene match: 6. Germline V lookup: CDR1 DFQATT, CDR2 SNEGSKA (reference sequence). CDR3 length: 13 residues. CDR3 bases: TGCAGTGCTAGAAGGCAGGGGGAGGACACCATATATTTT. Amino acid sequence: CSARRQGEDTIYF.

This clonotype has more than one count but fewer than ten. The CDR3 loop is CSAQGVIGYEQYF. CDR3 in DNA: TGCAGTGCCCAAGGAGTTATCGGCTACGAGCAGTACTTC. The chain combines TRBV20-1 with TRBJ2-7; D is unresolved. Germline lookup yields CDR1 DFQATT and CDR2 SNEGSKA (reference sequence). CDR3 length: 13 amino acids. The V gene lost 6 bases and the J gene lost 3 bases, with 15 bases spanning the gap.

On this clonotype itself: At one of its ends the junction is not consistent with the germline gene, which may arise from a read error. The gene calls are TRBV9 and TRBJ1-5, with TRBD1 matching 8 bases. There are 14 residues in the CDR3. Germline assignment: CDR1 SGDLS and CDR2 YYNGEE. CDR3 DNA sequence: TGCGCCAGCAGCCCCGACAGGGGATATCAGCCCCAGCATTTT. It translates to CASSPDRGYQPQHF.

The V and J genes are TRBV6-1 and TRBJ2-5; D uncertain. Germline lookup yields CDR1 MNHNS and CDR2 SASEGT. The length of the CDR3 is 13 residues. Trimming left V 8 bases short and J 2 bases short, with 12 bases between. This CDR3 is CASCMPQQETQYF. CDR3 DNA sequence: TGTGCCAGCTGTATGCCGCAGCAAGAGACCCAGTACTTC.

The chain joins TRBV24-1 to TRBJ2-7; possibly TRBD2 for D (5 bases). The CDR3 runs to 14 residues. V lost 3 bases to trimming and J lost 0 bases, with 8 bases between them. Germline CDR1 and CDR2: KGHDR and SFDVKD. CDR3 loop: CATSDRGSSYEQYF. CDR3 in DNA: TGTGCCACCAGTGATCGGGGAAGCTCCTACGAGCAGTACTTC.

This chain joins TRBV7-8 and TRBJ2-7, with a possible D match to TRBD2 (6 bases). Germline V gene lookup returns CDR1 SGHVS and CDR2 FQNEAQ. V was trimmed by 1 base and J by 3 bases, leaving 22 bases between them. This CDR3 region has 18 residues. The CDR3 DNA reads TGTGCCAGCAGCTTAGAGGGGACTTGGGTAGCGAGTTACTACGAGCAGTACTTC. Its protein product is CASSLEGTWVASYYEQYF.

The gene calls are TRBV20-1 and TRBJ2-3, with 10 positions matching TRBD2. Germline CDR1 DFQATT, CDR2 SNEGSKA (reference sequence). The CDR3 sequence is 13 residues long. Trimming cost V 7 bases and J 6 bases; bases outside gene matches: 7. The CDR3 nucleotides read TGCAGTGTCAGCGGGGGGGTCAGGGATACGCAGTATTTT. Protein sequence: CSVSGGVRDTQYF.

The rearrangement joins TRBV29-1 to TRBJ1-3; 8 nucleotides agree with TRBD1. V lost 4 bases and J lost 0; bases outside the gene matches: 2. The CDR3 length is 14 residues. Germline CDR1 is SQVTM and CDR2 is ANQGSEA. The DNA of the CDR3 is TGCAGCGTTGGGGGGACAGGCTCTGGAAACACCATATATTTT. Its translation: CSVGGTGSGNTIYF.